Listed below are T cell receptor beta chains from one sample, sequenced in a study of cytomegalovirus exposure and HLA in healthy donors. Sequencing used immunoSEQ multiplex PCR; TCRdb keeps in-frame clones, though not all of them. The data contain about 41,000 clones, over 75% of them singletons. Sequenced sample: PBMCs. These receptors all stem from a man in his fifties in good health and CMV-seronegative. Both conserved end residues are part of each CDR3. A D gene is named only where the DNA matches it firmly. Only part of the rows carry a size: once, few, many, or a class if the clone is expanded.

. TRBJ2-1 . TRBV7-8 TGTGCCAGCAGCCCCTTTTTTGCGGGGGCCTCCTACAATGAGCAGTTCTTC CASSPFFAGASYNEQFF
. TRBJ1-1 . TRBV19 TGTGCCAGTAGTATCCCTGGGCGTGAAGCTTTCTTT CASSIPGREAFF
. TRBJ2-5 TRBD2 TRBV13 TGTGCCAGCAGCTTGGACCAGAGGACTAGCGGGGTAGAGACCCAGTACTTC CASSLDQRTSGVETQYF
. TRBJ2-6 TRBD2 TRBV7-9 TGTTCCAGCAGCCCTCTAGGGACTAGCGGGATCACTGGGGCCAACGTCCTGACTTTC CSSSPLGTSGITGANVLTF
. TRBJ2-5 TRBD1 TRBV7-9 TGTGCCAGCAGCTTACTTTTCGGACGAGAGCAGGGGGCCCAAGAGACCCAGTACTTC CASSLLFGREQGAQETQYF
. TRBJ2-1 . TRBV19 TGTGCCAGTAGTATAGGAGGTAACAATGAGCAGTTCTTC CASSIGGNNEQFF
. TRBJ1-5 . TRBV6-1 TGTGCCAGCAGTGAAGCCCCAGGTTTACAGCATTTT CASSEAPGLQHF
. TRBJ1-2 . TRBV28 TGTGCCAGCAGTTTCTCGGATCAGGGGATCTATGGCTACACCTTC CASSFSDQGIYGYTF
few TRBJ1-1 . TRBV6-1 TGTGCCAGCAGTTCAGGGCCTGAAGCTTTCTTT CASSSGPEAFF
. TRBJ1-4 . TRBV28 TGTGCCAGCACCACAGGGTACCTTGAAAAACTGTTTTTT CASTTGYLEKLFF
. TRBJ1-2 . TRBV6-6 TGTGCCAGCAGTTACAGGGGGAATGGCTACACCTTC CASSYRGNGYTF
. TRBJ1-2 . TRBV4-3 TGCGCCAGCAGCCAAGGCTTTGCGGGGGGCGTTGGCTATGGCTACACCTTC CASSQGFAGGVGYGYTF
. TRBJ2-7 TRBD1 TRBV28 TGTGCCAGCAGTTACGGACAGGGCCTTTCCTACGAGCAGTACTTC CASSYGQGLSYEQYF